The source of this T cell receptor beta chain is a study of blood T cell repertoires in COVID-19. Study summary: From the United States, Italy and Spain came samples of acute and convalescent COVID-19.

Germline V gene sequence: CDR1 SEHNR, CDR2 FQNEAQ (reference sequence). The CDR3 covers 17 residues. A word on this clone: Its ends do not fully match the called genes, so a read error is possible.

This table comes from immunoSEQ multiplex PCR, and its TCRdb copy is limited to in-frame clones, with some not included. The top ten clones hold over 0.2% of a sample with around 620,000 clones, 85% to 90% of them seen once. Specimen: peripheral blood. The chain couples TRBV7-9 to TRBJ2-2, with D possibly TRBD2 on 5 matching bases. This receptor was taken from a woman aged 18 to 35 with acute or convalescent COVID-19. CDR3 in DNA: TGTGCCAGCAGCCTCAGCGGAGGCCGCTCGAAAACCGGGGAGCTGTTTTTT. Translated: CASSLSGGRSKTGELFF.